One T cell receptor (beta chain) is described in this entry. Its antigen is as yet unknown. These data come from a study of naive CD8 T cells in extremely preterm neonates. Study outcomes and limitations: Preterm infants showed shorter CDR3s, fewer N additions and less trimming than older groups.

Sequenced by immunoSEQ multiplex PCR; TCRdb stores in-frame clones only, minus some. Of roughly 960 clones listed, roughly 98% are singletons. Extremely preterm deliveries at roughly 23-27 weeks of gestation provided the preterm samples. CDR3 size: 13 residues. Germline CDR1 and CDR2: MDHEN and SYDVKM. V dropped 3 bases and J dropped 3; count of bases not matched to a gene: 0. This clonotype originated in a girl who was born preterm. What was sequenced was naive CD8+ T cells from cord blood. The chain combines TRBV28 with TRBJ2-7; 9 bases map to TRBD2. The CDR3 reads CASSLTSGYEQYF. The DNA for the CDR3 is TGTGCCAGCAGTTTGACTAGCGGCTACGAGCAGTACTTC.